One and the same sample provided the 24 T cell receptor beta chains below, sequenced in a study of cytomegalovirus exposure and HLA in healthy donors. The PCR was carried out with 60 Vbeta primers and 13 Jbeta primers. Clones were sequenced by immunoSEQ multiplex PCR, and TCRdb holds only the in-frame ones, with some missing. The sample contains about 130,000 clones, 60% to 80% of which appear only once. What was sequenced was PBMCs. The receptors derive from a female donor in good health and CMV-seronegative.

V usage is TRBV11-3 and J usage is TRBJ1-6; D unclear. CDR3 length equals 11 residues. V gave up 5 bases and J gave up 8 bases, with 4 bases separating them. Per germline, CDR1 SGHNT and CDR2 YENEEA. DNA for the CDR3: TGTGCCAGCAGCCATTATTCACCCCTCCACTTT. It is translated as CASSHYSPLHF.

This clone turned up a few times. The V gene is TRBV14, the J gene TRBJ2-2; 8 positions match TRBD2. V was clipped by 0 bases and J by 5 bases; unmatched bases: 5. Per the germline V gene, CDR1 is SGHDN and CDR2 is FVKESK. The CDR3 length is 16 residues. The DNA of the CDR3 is TGTGCCAGCAGCCAAGATTCGGGACTAGGTACCGGGGAGCTGTTTTTT. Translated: CASSQDSGLGTGELFF.

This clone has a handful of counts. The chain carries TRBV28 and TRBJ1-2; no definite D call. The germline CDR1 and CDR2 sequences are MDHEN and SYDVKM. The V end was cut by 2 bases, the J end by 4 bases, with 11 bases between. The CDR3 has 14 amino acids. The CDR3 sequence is CASSLEELFYGYTF. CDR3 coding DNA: TGTGCCAGCAGTTTAGAGGAACTTTTCTATGGCTACACCTTC.

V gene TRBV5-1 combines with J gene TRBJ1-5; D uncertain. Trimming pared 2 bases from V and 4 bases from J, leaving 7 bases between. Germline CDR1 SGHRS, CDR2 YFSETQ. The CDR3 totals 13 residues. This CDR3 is CASSLLSNQPQHF. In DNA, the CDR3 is TGCGCCAGCAGCTTATTGTCGAATCAGCCCCAGCATTTT.

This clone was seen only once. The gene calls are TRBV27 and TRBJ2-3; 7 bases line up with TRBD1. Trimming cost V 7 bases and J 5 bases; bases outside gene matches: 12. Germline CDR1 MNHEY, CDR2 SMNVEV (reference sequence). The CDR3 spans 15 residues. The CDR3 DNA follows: TGTGCCAGCAAAGACAGGGCTTTCGTGAGAGATACGCAGTATTTT. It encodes CASKDRAFVRDTQYF.

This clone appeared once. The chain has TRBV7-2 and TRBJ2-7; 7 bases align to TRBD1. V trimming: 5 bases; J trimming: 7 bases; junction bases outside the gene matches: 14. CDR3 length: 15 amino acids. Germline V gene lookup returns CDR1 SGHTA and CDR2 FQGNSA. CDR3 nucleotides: TGTGCCAGCAGCCCAACCGGGACAGAAACGGGTGAGCAGTACTTC. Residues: CASSPTGTETGEQYF. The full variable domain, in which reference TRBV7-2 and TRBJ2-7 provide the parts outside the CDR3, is GAGVSQSPSNKVTEKGKDVELRCDPISGHTALYWYRQSLGQGLEFLIYFQGNSAPDKSGLPSDRFSAERTGGSVSTLTIQRTQQEDSAVYLCASSPTGTETGEQYFGPGTRLTVT.

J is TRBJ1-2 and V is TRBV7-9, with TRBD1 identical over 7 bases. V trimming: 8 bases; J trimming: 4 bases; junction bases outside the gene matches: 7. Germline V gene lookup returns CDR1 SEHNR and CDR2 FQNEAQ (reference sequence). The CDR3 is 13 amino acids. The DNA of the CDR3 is TGTGCCAGCGGGACGACAGGGATCTATGGCTACACCTTC. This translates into CASGTTGIYGYTF.

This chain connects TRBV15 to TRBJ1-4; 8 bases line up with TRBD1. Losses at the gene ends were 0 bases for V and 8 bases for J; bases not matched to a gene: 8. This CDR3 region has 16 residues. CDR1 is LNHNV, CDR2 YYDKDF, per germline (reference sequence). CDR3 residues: CATSRDAAGGLEKLFF. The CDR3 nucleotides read TGTGCCACCAGCAGAGATGCGGCAGGGGGCCTGGAAAAACTGTTTTTT.

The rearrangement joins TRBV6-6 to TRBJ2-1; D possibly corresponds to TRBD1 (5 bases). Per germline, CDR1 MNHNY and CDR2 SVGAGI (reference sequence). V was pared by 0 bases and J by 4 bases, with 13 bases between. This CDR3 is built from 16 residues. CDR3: CASSYSTVTSYNEQFF. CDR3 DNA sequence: TGTGCCAGCAGTTACTCGACAGTTACTTCTTACAATGAGCAGTTCTTC.

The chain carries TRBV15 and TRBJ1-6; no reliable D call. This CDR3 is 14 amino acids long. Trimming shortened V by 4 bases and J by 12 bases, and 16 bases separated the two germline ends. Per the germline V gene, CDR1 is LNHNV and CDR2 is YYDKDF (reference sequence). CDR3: CATSIRQVNGPLHF. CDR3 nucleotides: TGTGCCACCAGCATTCGGCAGGTCAATGGACCCCTCCACTTT.

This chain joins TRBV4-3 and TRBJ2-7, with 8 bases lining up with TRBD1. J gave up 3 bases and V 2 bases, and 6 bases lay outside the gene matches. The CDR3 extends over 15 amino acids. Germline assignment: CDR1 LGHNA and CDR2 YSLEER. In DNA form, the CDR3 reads TGCGCCAGCAGCCAAACCCGGGACAGGTTCTACGAGCAGTACTTC. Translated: CASSQTRDRFYEQYF.

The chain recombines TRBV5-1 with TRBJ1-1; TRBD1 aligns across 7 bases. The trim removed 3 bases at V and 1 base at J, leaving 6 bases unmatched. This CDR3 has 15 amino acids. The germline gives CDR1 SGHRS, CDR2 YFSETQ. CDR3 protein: CASSSQGDSNTEAFF. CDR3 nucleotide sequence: TGCGCCAGCAGCTCTCAGGGGGACTCGAACACTGAAGCTTTCTTT.

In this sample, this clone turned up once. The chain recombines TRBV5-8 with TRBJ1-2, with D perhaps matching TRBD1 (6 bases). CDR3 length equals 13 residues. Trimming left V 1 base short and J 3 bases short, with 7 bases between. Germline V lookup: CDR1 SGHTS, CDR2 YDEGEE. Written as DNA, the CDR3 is TGTGCCAGCAGCTTGAGGACAGACTATGGCTACACCTTC. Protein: CASSLRTDYGYTF.

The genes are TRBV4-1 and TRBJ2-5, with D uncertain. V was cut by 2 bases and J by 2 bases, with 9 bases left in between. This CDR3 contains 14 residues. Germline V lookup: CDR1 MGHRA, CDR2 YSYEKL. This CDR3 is CASSQYRDQETQYF. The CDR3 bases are TGCGCCAGCAGCCAATACAGAGATCAAGAGACCCAGTACTTC.

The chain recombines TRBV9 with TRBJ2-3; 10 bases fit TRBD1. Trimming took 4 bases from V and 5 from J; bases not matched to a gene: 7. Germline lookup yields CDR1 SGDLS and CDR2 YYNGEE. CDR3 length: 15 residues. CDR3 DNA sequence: TGTGCCAGCAGCCCTAGGACAGGGGGGAAAGATACGCAGTATTTT. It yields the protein CASSPRTGGKDTQYF.

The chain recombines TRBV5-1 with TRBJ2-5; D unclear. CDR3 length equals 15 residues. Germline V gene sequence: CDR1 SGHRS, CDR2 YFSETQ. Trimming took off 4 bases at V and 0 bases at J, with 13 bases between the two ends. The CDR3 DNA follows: TGCGCCAGCAGCCCCTCCACCGACAACCAAGAGACCCAGTACTTC. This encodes CASSPSTDNQETQYF.

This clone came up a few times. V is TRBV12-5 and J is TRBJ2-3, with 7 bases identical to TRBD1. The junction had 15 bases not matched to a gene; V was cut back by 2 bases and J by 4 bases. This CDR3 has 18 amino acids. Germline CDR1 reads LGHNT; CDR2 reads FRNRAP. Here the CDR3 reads CASGLIRDGQVSSDTQYF. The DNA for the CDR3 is TGTGCTAGTGGTTTGATACGGGACGGACAGGTTTCATCAGATACGCAGTATTTT.

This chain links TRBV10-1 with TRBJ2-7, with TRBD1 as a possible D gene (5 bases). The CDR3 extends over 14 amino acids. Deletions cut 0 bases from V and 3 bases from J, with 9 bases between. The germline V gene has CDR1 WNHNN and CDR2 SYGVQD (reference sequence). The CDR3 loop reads CASSESGRDYEQYF. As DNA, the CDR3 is TGCGCCAGCAGTGAGTCGGGCAGGGACTACGAGCAGTACTTC.

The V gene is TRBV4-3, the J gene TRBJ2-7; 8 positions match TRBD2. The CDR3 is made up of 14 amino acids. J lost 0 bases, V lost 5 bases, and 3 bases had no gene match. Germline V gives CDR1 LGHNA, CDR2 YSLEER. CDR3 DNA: TGCGCCAGCAGCTTGACTAGCGACTCCTACGAGCAGTACTTC. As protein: CASSLTSDSYEQYF.

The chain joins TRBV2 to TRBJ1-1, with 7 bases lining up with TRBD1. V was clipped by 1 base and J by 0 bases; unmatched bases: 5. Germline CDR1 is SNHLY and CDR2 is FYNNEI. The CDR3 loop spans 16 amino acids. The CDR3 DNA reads TGTGCCAGCAGTGAAGTAGGACAGGCCATGAACACTGAAGCTTTCTTT. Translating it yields CASSEVGQAMNTEAFF.

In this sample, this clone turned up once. CDR3 nucleotides: TGTGCCAGCAGTGACTTGGGCAGGAGGAATCAGCCCCAGCATTTT. It is translated as CASSDLGRRNQPQHF. This chain connects TRBV6-4 to TRBJ1-5, with unresolved D. This CDR3 is built from 15 residues. Germline V lookup: CDR1 MRHNA, CDR2 SNTAGT. V was pared by 1 base and J by 4 bases, with 11 bases between.

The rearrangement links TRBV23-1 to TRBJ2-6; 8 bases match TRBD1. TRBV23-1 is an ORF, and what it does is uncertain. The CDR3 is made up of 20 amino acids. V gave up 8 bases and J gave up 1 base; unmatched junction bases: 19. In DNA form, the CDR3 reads TGCGCCAGCGTAAACGGCACCCGACAGGGGAGTTGGTCTGGGGCCAACGTCCTGACTTTC. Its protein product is CASVNGTRQGSWSGANVLTF.

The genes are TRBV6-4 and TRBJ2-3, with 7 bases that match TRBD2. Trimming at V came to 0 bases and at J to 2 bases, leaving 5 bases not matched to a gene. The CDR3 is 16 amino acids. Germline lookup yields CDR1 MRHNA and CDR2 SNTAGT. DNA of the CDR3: TGTGCCAGCAGTGACTCGAGGACTAGTGACACAGATACGCAGTATTTT. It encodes CASSDSRTSDTDTQYF.

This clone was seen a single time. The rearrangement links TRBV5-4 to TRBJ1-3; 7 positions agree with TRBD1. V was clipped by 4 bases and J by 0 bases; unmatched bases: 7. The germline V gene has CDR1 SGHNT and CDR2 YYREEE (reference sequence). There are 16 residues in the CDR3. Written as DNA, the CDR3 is TGTGCCAGCAGCCTGGGACAGTCCTTCTCTGGAAACACCATATATTTT. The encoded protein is CASSLGQSFSGNTIYF.